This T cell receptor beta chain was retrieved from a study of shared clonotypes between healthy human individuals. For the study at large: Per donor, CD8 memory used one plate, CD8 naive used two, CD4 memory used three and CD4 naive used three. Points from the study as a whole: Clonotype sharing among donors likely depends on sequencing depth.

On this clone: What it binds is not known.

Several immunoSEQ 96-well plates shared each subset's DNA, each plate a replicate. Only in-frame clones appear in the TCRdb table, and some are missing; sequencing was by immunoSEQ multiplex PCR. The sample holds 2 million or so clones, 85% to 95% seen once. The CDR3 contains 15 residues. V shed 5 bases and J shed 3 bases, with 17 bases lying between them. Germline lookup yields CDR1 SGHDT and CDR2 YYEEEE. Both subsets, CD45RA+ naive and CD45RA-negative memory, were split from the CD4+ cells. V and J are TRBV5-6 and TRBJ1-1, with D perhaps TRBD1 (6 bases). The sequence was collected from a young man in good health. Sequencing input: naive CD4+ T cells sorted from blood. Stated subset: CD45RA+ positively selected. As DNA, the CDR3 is TGTGCCAGCAGGCCCCTAACAGGGCTGGACACTGAAGCTTTCTTT. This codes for CASRPLTGLDTEAFF.